A single sample is the source of the 18 T cell receptor beta chains below, sequenced in a study of radiation and T cells in renal cell carcinoma. Sequenced by immunoSEQ multiplex PCR; TCRdb stores in-frame clones only, minus some. The data show fewer than 90,000 clones, 70% to 90% seen once. As to time point: blood 2 weeks post-SBRT. Treatment here: 15 Gy SBRT to primary tumor, nephrectomy 4 weeks later. The input for sequencing was blood, taken from a patient whose treatment included radiotherapy and nephrectomy. These TCRs come from a woman aged 50 to 60 with renal cell carcinoma.

The gene calls are TRBV6-1 and TRBJ2-1, with D unresolved. CDR1 and CDR2 (germline): MNHNS, SASEGT. V was cut by 0 bases and J by 5 bases, with 8 bases left in between. The CDR3 is 14 residues long. CDR3 sequence reads: CASSEARRDNEQFF. In DNA form, the CDR3 reads TGTGCCAGCAGTGAAGCCCGACGAGACAATGAGCAGTTCTTC.

V and J are TRBV15 and TRBJ1-1, with unresolved D. Trimming removed 0 bases at V and 10 bases at J, with 18 bases between. The CDR3 is made up of 15 amino acids. Germline lookup yields CDR1 LNHNV and CDR2 YYDKDF (reference sequence). The CDR3 sequence is CATSRDHGQVEGAFF. Here the CDR3 DNA reads TGTGCCACCAGCAGAGATCACGGGCAGGTCGAGGGAGCTTTCTTT.

This clone was observed once. The chain recombines TRBV10-3 with TRBJ2-5; tentative D call: TRBD2 (6 bases). Germline V CDR1 and CDR2: ENHRY, SYGVKD. The CDR3 has 15 amino acids. Trimming took 0 bases from V and 3 from J, leaving 11 bases between them. CDR3 sequence (DNA): TGTGCCATCAGTGAGTCAGGGGAGGTCAAAGAGACCCAGTACTTC. It yields the protein CAISESGEVKETQYF.

The chain combines TRBV7-2 with TRBJ1-1, with a weak D call TRBD1 (5 bases). V gave up 2 bases and J gave up 3 bases, with 10 bases separating them. The CDR3 consists of 14 residues. Germline V gene sequence: CDR1 SGHTA, CDR2 FQGNSA. The CDR3 sequence is CASSLKGRDTEAFF. The CDR3 DNA follows: TGTGCCAGCAGCTTAAAGGGGAGGGACACTGAAGCTTTCTTT.

CDR3 sequence (DNA): TGTGCCAGCAGCGTAGGCAGTAATCTTTCACCCCTCCACTTT. Protein sequence: CASSVGSNLSPLHF. This chain connects TRBV9 to TRBJ1-6; D not certain. Germline V gene data show CDR1 as SGDLS and CDR2 as YYNGEE. Trimming left V 0 bases short and J 9 bases short, with 10 bases between. This CDR3 contains 14 residues. Drawing the rest from reference TRBV9 and TRBJ1-6, the complete variable domain is DSGVTQTPKHLITATGQRVTLRCSPRSGDLSVYWYQQSLDQGLQFLIQYYNGEERAKGNILERFSAQQFPDLHSELNLSSLELGDSALYFCASSVGSNLSPLHFGNGTRLTVT.

The rearrangement joins TRBV6-6 to TRBJ1-6; 7 positions match TRBD1. Germline V gene lookup returns CDR1 MNHNY and CDR2 SVGAGI (reference sequence). The ends lost 2 bases at V and 7 bases at J; junction bases unmatched: 2. This CDR3 has 14 amino acids. As DNA, the CDR3 is TGTGCCAGCAGTTACGAGGGGGCCAATTCACCCCTCCACTTT. Protein product: CASSYEGANSPLHF.

The rearrangement joins TRBV5-6 to TRBJ1-3; a possible D gene is TRBD1 (5 bases). V lost 4 bases to trimming and J lost 2 bases, with 13 bases between them. The CDR3 is 15 residues long. The germline V gene encodes CDR1 SGHDT and CDR2 YYEEEE. CDR3 residues: CASSPLGDAGNTIYF. CDR3 bases: TGTGCCAGCAGCCCACTCGGGGACGCTGGAAACACCATATATTTT.

The rearrangement joins TRBV10-2 to TRBJ2-6; D uncertain. The CDR3 runs to 15 residues. Germline V lookup: CDR1 WSHSY, CDR2 SAAADI. Trimming pared 4 bases from V and 2 bases from J, leaving 9 bases between. CDR3 DNA: TGCGCCAGCAGTGCTTTCCGAGCTGGGGCCAACGTCCTGACTTTC. It is translated as CASSAFRAGANVLTF.

V is TRBV7-9 and J is TRBJ2-7, with D tentatively TRBD2 (6 bases). Germline values: CDR1 SEHNR, CDR2 FQNEAQ (reference sequence). This CDR3 region has 14 residues. V dropped 1 base and J dropped 2 bases, with 9 bases sitting between them. The CDR3 is CASSLDGGAYEQYF. The CDR3 coding sequence is TGTGCCAGCAGCTTAGATGGAGGGGCCTACGAGCAGTACTTC. The full variable domain, with the rest looked up from reference TRBV7-9 and TRBJ2-7, is DTGVSQNPRHKITKRGQNVTFRCDPISEHNRLYWYRQTLGQGPEFLTYFQNEAQLEKSRLLSDRFSAERPKGSFSTLEIQRTEQGDSAMYLCASSLDGGAYEQYFGPGTRLTVT.

In its sample, this clone was seen once. This chain connects TRBV14 to TRBJ2-7; D is perhaps TRBD1 (5 bases). V was pared by 0 bases and J by 2 bases, with 17 bases between. Looked up from germline, CDR1 is SGHDN and CDR2 is FVKESK. The CDR3 length is 17 residues. CDR3 sequence reads: CASSQDFWQGGTYEQYF. DNA of the CDR3: TGTGCCAGCAGCCAAGATTTTTGGCAGGGCGGAACCTACGAGCAGTACTTC.

The V call is TRBV28, the J call TRBJ2-1; the D is unclear. Germline-derived CDR1 and CDR2 are MDHEN and SYDVKM. V dropped 6 bases and J dropped 8 bases, with 8 bases sitting between them. This CDR3 is 11 amino acids long. CDR3 protein: CASRGTDEQFF. As DNA, the CDR3 is TGTGCCAGCAGGGGTACCGATGAGCAGTTCTTC.

V is TRBV19 and J is TRBJ2-7; maybe TRBD1 (6 bases). The CDR3 extends over 16 amino acids. Trimming left V 1 base short and J 2 bases short, with 15 bases between. Germline V gene data show CDR1 as LNHDA and CDR2 as SQIVND (reference sequence). CDR3 in DNA: TGTGCCAGTAGTATAGGGATGGGACAAATTACCTACGAGCAGTACTTC. It codes for CASSIGMGQITYEQYF.

J is TRBJ1-1 and V is TRBV2; a weak D match, TRBD1 (5 bases). The CDR3 has 14 residues. CDR1 SNHLY and CDR2 FYNNEI come from the germline V gene. V shed 3 bases and J shed 0 bases, with 8 bases lying between them. CDR3 in amino acids: CASSDGHLNTEAFF. The DNA for the CDR3 is TGTGCCAGCAGTGATGGACATTTGAACACTGAAGCTTTCTTT.

This chain joins TRBV19 and TRBJ1-2, with D unresolved. This CDR3 is built from 12 residues. V was pared by 9 bases and J by 7 bases, with 15 bases between. The germline V gene has CDR1 LNHDA and CDR2 SQIVND (reference sequence). The CDR3 spells CASSQGLGGYTF. The CDR3 DNA follows: TGTGCCAGCTCCCAAGGGTTAGGTGGCTACACCTTC.

The rearrangement uses TRBV6-5 and TRBJ1-2; D is unclear. The CDR3 is made up of 13 amino acids. The germline V gene encodes CDR1 MNHEY and CDR2 SVGAGI. Trimming shortened V by 5 bases and J by 0 bases, and 7 bases separated the two germline ends. CDR3 amino acids: CASSEHSNYGYTF. CDR3 sequence (DNA): TGTGCCAGCAGTGAACATTCTAACTATGGCTACACCTTC.

The gene calls are TRBV2 and TRBJ2-2; D is ambiguous. The CDR3 length is 13 residues. V shed 6 bases and J shed 5 bases, with 10 bases lying between them. Looked up from germline, CDR1 is SNHLY and CDR2 is FYNNEI. The CDR3 region is CASRKSYTGELFF. The CDR3 DNA sequence: TGTGCCAGCAGAAAATCTTATACCGGGGAGCTGTTTTTT.

The chain recombines TRBV2 with TRBJ1-3; D perhaps matches TRBD1 (6 bases). CDR1 and CDR2 from the germline V gene are SNHLY and FYNNEI. The CDR3 has 14 amino acids. Trimming removed 4 bases at V and 8 bases at J, with 15 bases between. CDR3 DNA: TGTGCCAGCAGTGCGGCTTACAGGGTGGACACCATATATTTT. It is translated as CASSAAYRVDTIYF.

V is TRBV5-8 and J is TRBJ1-2; tentative D call: TRBD1 (5 bases). This CDR3 has 15 residues. Germline loops: CDR1 SGHTS, CDR2 YDEGEE. Trimming removed 4 bases at V and 1 base at J, with 14 bases between. CDR3 residues: CASSLSTAVNYGYTF. CDR3 DNA sequence: TGTGCCAGCAGCCTATCGACAGCTGTTAACTATGGCTACACCTTC.